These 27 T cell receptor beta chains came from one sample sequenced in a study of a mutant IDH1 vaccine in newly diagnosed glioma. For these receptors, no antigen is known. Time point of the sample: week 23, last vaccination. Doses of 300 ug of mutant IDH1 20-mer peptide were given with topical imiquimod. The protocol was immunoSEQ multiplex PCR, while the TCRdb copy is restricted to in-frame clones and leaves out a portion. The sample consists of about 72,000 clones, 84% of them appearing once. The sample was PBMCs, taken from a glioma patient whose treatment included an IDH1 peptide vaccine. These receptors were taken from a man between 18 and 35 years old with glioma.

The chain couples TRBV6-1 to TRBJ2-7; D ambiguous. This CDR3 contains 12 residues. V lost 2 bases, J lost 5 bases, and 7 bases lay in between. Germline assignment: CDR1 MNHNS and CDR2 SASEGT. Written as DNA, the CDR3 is TGTGCCAGCAGTGAAATAGGGCACGAGCAGTACTTC. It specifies CASSEIGHEQYF.

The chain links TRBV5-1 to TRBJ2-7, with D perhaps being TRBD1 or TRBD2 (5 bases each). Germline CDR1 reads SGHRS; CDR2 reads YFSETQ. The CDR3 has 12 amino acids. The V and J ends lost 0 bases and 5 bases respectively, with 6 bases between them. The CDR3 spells CASSLAGHEQYF. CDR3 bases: TGCGCCAGCAGCTTGGCGGGACACGAGCAGTACTTC.

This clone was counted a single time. The CDR3 sequence: CASSLADRNTEAFF. In DNA form, the CDR3 reads TGCGCCAGCAGCTTGGCGGACAGGAACACTGAAGCTTTCTTT. This sequence joins TRBV5-1 and TRBJ1-1, with D possibly matching TRBD1 (6 bases). The CDR3 covers 14 residues. V was cut by 0 bases and J by 1 base, with 7 bases left in between. Germline lookup yields CDR1 SGHRS and CDR2 YFSETQ.

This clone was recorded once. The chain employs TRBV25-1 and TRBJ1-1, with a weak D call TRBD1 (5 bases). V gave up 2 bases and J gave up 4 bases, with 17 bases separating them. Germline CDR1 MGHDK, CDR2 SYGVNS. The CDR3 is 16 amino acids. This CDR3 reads CASSEDLGGGSTEAFF. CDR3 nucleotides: TGTGCCAGCAGTGAAGACCTTGGGGGAGGAAGCACTGAAGCTTTCTTT. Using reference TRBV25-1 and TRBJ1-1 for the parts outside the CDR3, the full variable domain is EADIYQTPRYLVIGTGKKITLECSQTMGHDKMYWYQQDPGMELHLIHYSYGVNSTEKGDLSSESTVSRIRTEHFPLTLESARPSHTSQYLCASSEDLGGGSTEAFFGQGTRLTVV.

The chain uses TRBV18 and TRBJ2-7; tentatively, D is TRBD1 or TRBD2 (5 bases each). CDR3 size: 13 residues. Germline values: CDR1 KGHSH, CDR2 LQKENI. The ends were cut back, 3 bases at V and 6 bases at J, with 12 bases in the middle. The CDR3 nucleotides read TGTGCCAGCTCACCCGGGACCACCCCCGAGCAGTACTTC. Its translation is CASSPGTTPEQYF.

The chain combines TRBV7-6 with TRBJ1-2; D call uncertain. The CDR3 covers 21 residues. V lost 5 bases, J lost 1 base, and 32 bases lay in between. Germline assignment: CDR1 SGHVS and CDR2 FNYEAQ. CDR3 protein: CASSMVGSPSPLSLFNYGYTF. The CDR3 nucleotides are TGTGCCAGCAGCATGGTGGGTTCACCTTCCCCTCTGAGCCTCTTTAACTATGGCTACACCTTC.

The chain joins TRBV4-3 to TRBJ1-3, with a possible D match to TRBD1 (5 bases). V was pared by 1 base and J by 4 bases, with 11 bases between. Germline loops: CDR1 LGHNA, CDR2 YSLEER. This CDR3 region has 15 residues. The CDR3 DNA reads TGCGCCAGCAGCCAAGGATCCGGGGACGGAAACACCATATATTTT. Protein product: CASSQGSGDGNTIYF.

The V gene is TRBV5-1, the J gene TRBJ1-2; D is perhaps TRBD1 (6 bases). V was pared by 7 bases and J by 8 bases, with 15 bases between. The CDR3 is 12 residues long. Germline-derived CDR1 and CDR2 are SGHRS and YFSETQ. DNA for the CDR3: TGCGCCAGCGCCCAGGACAGACGAGGCTACACCTTC. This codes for CASAQDRRGYTF.

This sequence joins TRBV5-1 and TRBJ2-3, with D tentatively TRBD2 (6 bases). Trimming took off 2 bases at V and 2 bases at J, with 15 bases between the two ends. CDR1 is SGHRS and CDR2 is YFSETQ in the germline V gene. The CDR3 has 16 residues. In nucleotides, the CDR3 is TGCGCCAGCAGCTTTTTAGGGACTCGACTCACAGATACGCAGTATTTT. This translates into CASSFLGTRLTDTQYF.

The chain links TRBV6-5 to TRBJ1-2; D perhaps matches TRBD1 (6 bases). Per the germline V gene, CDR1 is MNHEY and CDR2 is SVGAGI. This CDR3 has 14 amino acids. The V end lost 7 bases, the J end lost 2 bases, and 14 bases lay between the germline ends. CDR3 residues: CASTPGAGNYGYTF. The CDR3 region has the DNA TGTGCCAGCACCCCAGGGGCAGGAAACTATGGCTACACCTTC.

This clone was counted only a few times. CDR3 sequence (DNA): TGTGCCAGCAGTAAGGGATTCTACGAGCAGTACTTC. It encodes CASSKGFYEQYF. V is TRBV2 and J is TRBJ2-7; D gene uncertain. Trimming cost V 5 bases and J 3 bases, with 8 bases left between them. The CDR3 is 12 amino acids. Looked up from germline, CDR1 is SNHLY and CDR2 is FYNNEI.

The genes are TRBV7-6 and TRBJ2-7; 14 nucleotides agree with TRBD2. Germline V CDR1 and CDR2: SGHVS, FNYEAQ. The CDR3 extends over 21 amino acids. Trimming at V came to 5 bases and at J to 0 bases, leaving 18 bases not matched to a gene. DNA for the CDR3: TGTGCCAGCAGCAACGGGTTGGCGACTAGCGGGAGGGGACTCAGCTCCTACGAGCAGTACTTC. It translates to CASSNGLATSGRGLSSYEQYF.

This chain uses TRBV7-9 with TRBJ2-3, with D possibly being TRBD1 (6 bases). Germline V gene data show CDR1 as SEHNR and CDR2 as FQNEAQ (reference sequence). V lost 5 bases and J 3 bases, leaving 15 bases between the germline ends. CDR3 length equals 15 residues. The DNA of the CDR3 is TGTGCCAGCAGCCCTAGTGGGGGCCGGACAGATACGCAGTATTTT. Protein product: CASSPSGGRTDTQYF.

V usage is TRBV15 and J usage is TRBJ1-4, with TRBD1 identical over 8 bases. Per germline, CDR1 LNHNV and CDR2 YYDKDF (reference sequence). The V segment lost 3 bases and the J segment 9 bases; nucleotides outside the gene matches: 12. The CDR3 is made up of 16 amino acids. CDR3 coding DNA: TGTGCCACCAGCAGGGACAGGGACTCTCGGGGGAAAAAACTGTTTTTT. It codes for CATSRDRDSRGKKLFF.

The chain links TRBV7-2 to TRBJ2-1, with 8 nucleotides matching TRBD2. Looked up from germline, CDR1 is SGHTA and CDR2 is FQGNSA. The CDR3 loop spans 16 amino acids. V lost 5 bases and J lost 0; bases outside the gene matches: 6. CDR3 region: CASSQLAGGSYNEQFF. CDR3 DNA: TGTGCCAGCAGCCAACTTGCGGGGGGCTCCTACAATGAGCAGTTCTTC.

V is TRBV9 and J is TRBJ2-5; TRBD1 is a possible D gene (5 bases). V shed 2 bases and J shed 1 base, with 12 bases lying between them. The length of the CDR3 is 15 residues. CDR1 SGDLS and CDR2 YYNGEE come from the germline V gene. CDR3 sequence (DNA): TGTGCCAGCAGCGTTTGGGGCAACCCCCAAGAGACCCAGTACTTC. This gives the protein CASSVWGNPQETQYF.

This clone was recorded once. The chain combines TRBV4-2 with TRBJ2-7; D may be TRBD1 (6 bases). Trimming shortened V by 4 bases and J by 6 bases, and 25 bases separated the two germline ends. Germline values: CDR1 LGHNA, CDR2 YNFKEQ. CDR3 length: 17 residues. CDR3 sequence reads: CASSRTKATGTSSEQYF. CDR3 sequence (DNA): TGTGCCAGCAGCCGCACCAAGGCAACAGGGACCTCTTCCGAGCAGTACTTC.

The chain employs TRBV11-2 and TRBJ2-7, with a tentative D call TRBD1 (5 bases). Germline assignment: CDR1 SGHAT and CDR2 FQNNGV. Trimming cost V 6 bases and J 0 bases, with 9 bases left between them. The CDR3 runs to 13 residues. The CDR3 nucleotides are TGTGCCAGCAGTCAGGGAACCTCCTACGAGCAGTACTTC. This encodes CASSQGTSYEQYF.

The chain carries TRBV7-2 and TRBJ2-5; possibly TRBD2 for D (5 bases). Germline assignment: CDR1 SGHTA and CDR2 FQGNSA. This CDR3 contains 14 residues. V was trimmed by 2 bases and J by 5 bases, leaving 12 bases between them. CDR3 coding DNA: TGTGCCAGCAGCTTAAACGGGGTCGCGGAGACCCAGTACTTC. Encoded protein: CASSLNGVAETQYF.

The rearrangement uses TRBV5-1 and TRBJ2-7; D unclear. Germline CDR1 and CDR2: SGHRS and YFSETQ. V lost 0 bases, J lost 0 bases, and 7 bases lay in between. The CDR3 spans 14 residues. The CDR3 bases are TGCGCCAGCAGCTTGGAAGGGTTCTCCTACGAGCAGTACTTC. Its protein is CASSLEGFSYEQYF. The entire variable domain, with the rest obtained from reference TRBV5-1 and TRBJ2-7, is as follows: KAGVTQTPRYLIKTRGQQVTLSCSPISGHRSVSWYQQTPGQGLQFLFEYFSETQRNKGNFPGRFSGRQFSNSRSEMNVSTLELGDSALYLCASSLEGFSYEQYFGPGTRLTVT.

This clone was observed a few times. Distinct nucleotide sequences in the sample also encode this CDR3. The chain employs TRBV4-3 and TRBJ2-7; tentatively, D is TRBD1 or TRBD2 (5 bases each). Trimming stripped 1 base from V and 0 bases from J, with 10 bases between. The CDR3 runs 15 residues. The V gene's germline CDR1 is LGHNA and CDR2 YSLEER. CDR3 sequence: CASSQVGDGSYEQYF. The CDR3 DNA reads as TGCGCCAGCAGCCAAGTCGGGGACGGCTCCTACGAGCAGTACTTC.

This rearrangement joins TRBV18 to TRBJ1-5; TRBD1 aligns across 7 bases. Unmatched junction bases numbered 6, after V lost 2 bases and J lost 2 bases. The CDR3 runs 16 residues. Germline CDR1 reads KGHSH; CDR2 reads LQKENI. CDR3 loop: CASSPAIGQGNQPQHF. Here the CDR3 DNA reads TGTGCCAGCTCACCAGCAATCGGACAGGGCAATCAGCCCCAGCATTTT.

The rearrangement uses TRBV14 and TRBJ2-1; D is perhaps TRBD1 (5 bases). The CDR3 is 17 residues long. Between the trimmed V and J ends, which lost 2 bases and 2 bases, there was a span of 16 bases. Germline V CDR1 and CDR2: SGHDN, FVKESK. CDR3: CASSQQPGQGPYNEQFF. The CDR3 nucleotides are TGTGCCAGCAGCCAACAGCCGGGCCAGGGCCCCTACAATGAGCAGTTCTTC.

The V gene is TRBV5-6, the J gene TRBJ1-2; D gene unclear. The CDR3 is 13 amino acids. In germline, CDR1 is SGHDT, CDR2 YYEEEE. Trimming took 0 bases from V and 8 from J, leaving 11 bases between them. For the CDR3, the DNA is TGTGCCAGCAGCTTGGTCGGGGTACGAGGCTACACCTTC. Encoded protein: CASSLVGVRGYTF.

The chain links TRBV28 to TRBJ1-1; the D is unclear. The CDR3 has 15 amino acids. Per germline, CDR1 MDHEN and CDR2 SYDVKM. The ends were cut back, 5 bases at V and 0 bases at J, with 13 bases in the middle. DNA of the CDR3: TGTGCCAGCAGTCTAATGGGAACAATGAACACTGAAGCTTTCTTT. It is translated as CASSLMGTMNTEAFF.

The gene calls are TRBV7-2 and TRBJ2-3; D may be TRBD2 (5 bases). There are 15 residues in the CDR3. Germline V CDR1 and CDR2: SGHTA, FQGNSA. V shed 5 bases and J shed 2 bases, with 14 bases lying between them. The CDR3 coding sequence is TGTGCCAGCAGCACCTACAGCGGAACCACAGATACGCAGTATTTT. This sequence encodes CASSTYSGTTDTQYF. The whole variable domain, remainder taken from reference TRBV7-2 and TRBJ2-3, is GAGVSQSPSNKVTEKGKDVELRCDPISGHTALYWYRQSLGQGLEFLIYFQGNSAPDKSGLPSDRFSAERTGGSVSTLTIQRTQQEDSAVYLCASSTYSGTTDTQYFGPGTRLTVL.

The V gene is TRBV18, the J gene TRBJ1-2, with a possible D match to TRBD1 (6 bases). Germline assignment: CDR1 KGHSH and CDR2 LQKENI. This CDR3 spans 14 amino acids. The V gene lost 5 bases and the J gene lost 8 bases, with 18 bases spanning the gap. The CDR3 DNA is TGTGCCAGCTCAGCACAGGGAAGGGGGAACGGCTACACCTTC. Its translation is CASSAQGRGNGYTF.